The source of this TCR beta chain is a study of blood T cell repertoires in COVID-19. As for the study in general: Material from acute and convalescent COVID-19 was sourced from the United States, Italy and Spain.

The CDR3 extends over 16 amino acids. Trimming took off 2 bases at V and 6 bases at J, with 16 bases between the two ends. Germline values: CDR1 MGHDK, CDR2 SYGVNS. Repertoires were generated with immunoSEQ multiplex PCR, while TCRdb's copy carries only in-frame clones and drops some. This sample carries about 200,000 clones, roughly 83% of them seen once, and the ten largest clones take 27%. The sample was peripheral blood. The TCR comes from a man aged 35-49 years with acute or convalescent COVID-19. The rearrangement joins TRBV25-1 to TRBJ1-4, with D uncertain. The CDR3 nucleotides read TGTGCCAGCAGTGAACTAACCCGAGGCAAAGATGAAAAACTGTTTTTT. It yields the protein CASSELTRGKDEKLFF. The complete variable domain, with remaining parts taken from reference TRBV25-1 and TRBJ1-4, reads EADIYQTPRYLVIGTGKKITLECSQTMGHDKMYWYQQDPGMELHLIHYSYGVNSTEKGDLSSESTVSRIRTEHFPLTLESARPSHTSQYLCASSELTRGKDEKLFFGSGTQLSVL.